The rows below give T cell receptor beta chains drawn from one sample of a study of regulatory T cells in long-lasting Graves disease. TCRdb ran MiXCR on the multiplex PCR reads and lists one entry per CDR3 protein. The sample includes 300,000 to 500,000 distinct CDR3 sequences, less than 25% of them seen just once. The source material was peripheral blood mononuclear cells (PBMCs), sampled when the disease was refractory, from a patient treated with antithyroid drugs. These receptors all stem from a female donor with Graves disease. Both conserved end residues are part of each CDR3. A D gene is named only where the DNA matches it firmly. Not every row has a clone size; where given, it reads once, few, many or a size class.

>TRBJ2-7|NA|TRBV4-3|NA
CASSGPSSYEQYF
TGCGCCAGCAGTGGGCCGTCCTCCTACGAGCAGTACTTC
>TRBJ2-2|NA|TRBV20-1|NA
CSATVSGGSNTGELFF
TGCAGTGCTACAGTCTCAGGGGGGTCGAACACCGGGGAGCTGTTTTTT
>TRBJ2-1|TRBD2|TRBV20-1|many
CSASRRLAGGGDEQFF
TGCAGTGCTAGTCGGCGGCTAGCGGGAGGAGGGGATGAGCAGTTCTTC
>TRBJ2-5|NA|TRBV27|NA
CASSLQGVGETQYF
TGTGCCAGCAGTTTGCAGGGTGTTGGAGAGACCCAGTACTTC
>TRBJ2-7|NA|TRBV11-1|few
CASRHTGGEQYF
TGTGCCAGCAGACACACTGGCGGCGAGCAGTACTTC
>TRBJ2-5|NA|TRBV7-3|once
CASSLDVGRSQETQYF
TGTGCCAGCAGCCTCGACGTGGGGCGTTCCCAAGAGACCCAGTACTTC
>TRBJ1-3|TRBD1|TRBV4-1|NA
CASSQELFGTGRNTIYF
TGCGCCAGCAGCCAAGAACTCTTTGGGACAGGTAGAAACACCATATATTTT
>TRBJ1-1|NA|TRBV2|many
CASSKRGTEAFF
TGTGCCAGCAGCAAGAGAGGAACTGAAGCTTTCTTT
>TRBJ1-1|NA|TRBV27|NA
CASSLGSRNTEAFF
TGTGCCAGCAGTTTAGGCAGTAGGAACACTGAAGCTTTCTTT
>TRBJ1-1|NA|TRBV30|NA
CAWSIPTGGLNTEAFF
TGTGCCTGGAGTATCCCGACAGGCGGCCTAAACACTGAAGCTTTCTTT
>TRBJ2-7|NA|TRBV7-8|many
CASSLASSGYEQYF
TGTGCCAGCAGCTTAGCGTCGTCGGGATACGAGCAGTACTTC
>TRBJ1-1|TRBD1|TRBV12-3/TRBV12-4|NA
CASDSGTGGTEAFF
TGTGCCAGTGACTCCGGGACAGGGGGAACTGAAGCTTTCTTT
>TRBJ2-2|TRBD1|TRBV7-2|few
CASSRQGLPNTGELFF
TGTGCCAGCAGTCGACAGGGTTTGCCAAACACCGGGGAGCTGTTTTTT
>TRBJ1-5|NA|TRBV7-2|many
CASSPGLYSNQPQHF
TGTGCCAGCAGCCCGGGCCTGTATAGCAATCAGCCCCAGCATTTT
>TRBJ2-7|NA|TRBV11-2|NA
CASSSRRDHEQYF
TGTGCCAGCAGCTCCAGACGGGACCACGAGCAGTACTTC
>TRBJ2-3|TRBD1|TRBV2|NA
CASRTGTVTDTQYF
TGTGCCAGCAGGACCGGGACAGTTACAGATACGCAGTATTTT
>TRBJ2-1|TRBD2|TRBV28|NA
CASSLTSGRLDEQFF
TGTGCCAGCAGCCTGACTAGCGGGAGGCTTGATGAGCAGTTCTTC
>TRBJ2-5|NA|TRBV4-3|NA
CASSQGTGLQETQYF
TGCGCCAGCAGCCAAGGGACGGGACTGCAAGAGACCCAGTACTTC
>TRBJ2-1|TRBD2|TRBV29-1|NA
CSVDTSGFYNEQFF
TGCAGCGTAGATACTAGCGGATTTTACAATGAGCAGTTCTTC
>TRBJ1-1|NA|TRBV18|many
CASSPGPNMNTEAFF
TGTGCCAGCTCACCAGGGCCCAACATGAACACTGAAGCTTTCTTT
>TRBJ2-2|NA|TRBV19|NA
CASSAGLSGTGELFF
TGTGCCAGTAGTGCTGGACTATCTGGCACCGGGGAGCTGTTTTTT
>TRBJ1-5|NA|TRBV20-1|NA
CSARDMRQRPQHF
TGCAGTGCTAGAGACATGAGGCAGCGGCCCCAGCATTTT
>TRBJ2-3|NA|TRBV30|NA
CACIKGRLDTQYF
TGTGCCTGCATCAAGGGCCGTCTCGATACGCAGTATTTT
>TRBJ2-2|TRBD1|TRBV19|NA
CASSVLTGFTGELFF
TGTGCCAGTAGTGTCCTGACAGGGTTTACCGGGGAGCTGTTTTTT
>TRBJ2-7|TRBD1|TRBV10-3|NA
CAIRPGQGDEQYF
TGTGCCATCAGACCGGGACAGGGAGACGAGCAGTACTTC
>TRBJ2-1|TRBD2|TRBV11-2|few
CASSLRITSGGNEQFF
TGTGCCAGCAGCCTACGGATCACAAGCGGGGGGAATGAGCAGTTCTTC
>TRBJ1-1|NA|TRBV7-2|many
CASSPRAGNTEAFF
TGTGCCAGCAGCCCCCGGGCCGGGAACACTGAAGCTTTCTTT
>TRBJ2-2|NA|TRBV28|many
CASSRAGTLNTGELFF
TGTGCCAGCAGTCGTGCCGGGACTCTAAACACCGGGGAGCTGTTTTTT
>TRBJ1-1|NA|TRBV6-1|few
CATYFTEAFF
TGTGCCACCTACTTCACTGAAGCTTTCTTT
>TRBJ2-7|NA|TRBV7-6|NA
CASSQGTVSSYEQYF
TGTGCCAGCAGCCAAGGGACCGTAAGCTCCTACGAGCAGTACTTC
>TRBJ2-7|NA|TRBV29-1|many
CSVDTGRFEQYF
TGCAGCGTTGATACAGGGCGTTTCGAGCAGTACTTC
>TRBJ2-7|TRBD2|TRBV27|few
CASSLGASGALYEQYF
TGTGCCAGCAGTTTGGGAGCTAGCGGGGCCCTCTACGAGCAGTACTTC
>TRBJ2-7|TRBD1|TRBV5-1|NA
CASSILGTGTYEQYF
TGCGCCAGCAGCATATTGGGGACAGGAACTTACGAGCAGTACTTC
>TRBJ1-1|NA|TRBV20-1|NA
CSAKTTLGVNTEAFF
TGCAGTGCTAAGACGACTCTTGGCGTTAACACTGAAGCTTTCTTT
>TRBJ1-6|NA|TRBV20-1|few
CSARAPSAGSYNSPLHF
TGCAGTGCTAGAGCCCCAAGCGCCGGCTCCTATAATTCACCCCTCCACTTT
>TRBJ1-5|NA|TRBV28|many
CASYEDTSNQPQHF
TGTGCCAGTTATGAAGATACTAGCAATCAGCCCCAGCATTTT
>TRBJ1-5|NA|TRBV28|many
CASSLTQAPLSNQPQHF
TGTGCCAGCAGTTTGACGCAGGCCCCCCTTAGCAATCAGCCCCAGCATTTT
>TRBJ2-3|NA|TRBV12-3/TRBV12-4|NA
CASSPGDKSTDTQYF
TGTGCCAGCAGTCCCGGGGACAAATCCACAGATACGCAGTATTTT
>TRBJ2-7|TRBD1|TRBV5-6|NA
CASSSTGPLEQYF
TGTGCCAGCAGCTCGACAGGGCCCCTCGAGCAGTACTTC
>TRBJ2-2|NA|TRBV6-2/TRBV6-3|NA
CASSYHGGNTGELFF
TGTGCCAGCAGTTACCATGGAGGTAACACCGGGGAGCTGTTTTTT
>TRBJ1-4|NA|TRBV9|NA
CASSVQDSTNEKLFF
TGTGCCAGCAGCGTACAGGACTCAACTAATGAAAAACTGTTTTTT
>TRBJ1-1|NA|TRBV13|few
CASSLNGVTEAFF
TGTGCCAGCAGCTTAAATGGTGTGACTGAAGCTTTCTTT
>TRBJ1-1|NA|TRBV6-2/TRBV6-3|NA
CASSYSAGRSMYTEAFF
TGTGCCAGCAGTTACTCGGCAGGGCGTTCCATGTACACTGAAGCTTTCTTT
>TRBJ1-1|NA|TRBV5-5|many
CASSYRETVGLGVTEAFF
TGTGCCAGCAGCTACCGAGAGACAGTAGGCCTCGGGGTCACTGAAGCTTTCTTT
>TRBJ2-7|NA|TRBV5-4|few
CASSLSTERTYEQYF
TGTGCCAGCAGCTTATCAACGGAGAGGACCTACGAGCAGTACTTC
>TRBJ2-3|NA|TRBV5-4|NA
CASSDRQRTDTQYF
TGTGCCAGCAGCGATCGACAGCGCACAGATACGCAGTATTTT
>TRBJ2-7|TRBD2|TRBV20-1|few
CSARLSLAGPFGAYEQYF
TGCAGTGCTAGATTATCACTAGCGGGACCTTTCGGGGCCTACGAGCAGTACTTC
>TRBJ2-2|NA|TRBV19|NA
CASSIARDTGELFF
TGTGCCAGTAGTATAGCCAGGGACACCGGGGAGCTGTTTTTT
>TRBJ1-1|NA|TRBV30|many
CAWSVGTEAFF
TGTGCCTGGAGTGTGGGGACTGAAGCTTTCTTT
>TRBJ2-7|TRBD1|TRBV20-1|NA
CSAEPGTEYYEQYF
TGCAGTGCTGAGCCCGGGACAGAGTACTACGAGCAGTACTTC
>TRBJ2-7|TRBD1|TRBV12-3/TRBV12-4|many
CASSFRQGASYEQYF
TGTGCCAGCAGTTTCAGGCAGGGGGCCTCCTACGAGCAGTACTTC